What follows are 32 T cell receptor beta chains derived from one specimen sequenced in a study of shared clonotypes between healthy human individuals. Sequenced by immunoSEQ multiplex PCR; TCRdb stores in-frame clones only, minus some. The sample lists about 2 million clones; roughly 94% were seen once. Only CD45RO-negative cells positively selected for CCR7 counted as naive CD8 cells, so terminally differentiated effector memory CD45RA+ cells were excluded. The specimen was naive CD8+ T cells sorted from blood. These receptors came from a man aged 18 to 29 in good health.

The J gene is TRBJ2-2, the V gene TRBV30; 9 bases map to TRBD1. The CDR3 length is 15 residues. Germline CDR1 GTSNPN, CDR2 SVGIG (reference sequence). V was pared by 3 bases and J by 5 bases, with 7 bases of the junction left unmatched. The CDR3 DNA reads TGTGCCTGGAGCGCGGGACAGGGTGTAACCGGGGAGCTGTTTTTT. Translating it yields CAWSAGQGVTGELFF.

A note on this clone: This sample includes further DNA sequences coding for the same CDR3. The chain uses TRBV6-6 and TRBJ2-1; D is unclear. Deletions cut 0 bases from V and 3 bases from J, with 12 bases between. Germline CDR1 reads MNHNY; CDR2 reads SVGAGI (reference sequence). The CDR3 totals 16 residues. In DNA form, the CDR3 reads TGTGCCAGCAGTTACTCGAGTCAGAGAAGCTACAATGAGCAGTTCTTC. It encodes CASSYSSQRSYNEQFF.

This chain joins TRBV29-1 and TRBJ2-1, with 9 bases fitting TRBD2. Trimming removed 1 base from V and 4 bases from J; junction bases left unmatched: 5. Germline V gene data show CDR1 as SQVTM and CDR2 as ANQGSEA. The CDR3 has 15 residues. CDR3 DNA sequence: TGCAGCGTTGAAGGGACTAGCGAAAAATACAATGAGCAGTTCTTC. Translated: CSVEGTSEKYNEQFF.

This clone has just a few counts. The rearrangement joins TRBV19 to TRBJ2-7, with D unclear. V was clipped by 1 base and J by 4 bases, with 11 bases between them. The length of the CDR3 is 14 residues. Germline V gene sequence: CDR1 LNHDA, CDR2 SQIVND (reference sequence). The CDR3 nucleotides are TGTGCCAGTAGTATAGGCCCGGATGAATACGAGCAGTACTTC. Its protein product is CASSIGPDEYEQYF.

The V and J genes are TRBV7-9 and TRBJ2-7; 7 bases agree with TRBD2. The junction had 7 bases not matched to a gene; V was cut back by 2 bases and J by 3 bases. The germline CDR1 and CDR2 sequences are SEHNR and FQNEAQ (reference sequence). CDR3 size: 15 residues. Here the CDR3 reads CASSLWIGGDYEQYF. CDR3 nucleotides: TGTGCCAGCAGCTTATGGATTGGGGGGGACTACGAGCAGTACTTC.

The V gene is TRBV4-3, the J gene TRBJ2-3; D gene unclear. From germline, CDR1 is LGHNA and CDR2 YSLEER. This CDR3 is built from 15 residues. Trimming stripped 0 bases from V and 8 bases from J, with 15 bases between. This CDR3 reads CASSQDAWVDRTQYF. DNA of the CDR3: TGCGCCAGCAGCCAAGATGCCTGGGTAGACCGTACGCAGTATTTT.

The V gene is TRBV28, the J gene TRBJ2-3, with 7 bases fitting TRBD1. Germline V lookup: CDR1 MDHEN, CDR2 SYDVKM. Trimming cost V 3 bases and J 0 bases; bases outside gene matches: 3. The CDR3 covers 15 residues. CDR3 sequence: CASSFTGASTDTQYF. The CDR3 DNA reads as TGTGCCAGCAGTTTCACAGGGGCTAGCACAGATACGCAGTATTTT.

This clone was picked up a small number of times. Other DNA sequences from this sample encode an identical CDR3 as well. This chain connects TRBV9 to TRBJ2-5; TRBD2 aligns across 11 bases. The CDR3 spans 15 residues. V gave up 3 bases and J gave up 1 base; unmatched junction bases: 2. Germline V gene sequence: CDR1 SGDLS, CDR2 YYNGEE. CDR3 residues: CASSAGTSGQETQYF. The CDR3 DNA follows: TGTGCCAGCAGCGCCGGGACTAGCGGCCAAGAGACCCAGTACTTC.

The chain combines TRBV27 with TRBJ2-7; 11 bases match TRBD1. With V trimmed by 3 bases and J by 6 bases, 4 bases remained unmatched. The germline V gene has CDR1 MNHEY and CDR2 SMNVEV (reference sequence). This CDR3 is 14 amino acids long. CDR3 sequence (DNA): TGTGCCAGCAGTTTTGGGACAGGGGGTTTCGAGCAGTACTTC. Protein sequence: CASSFGTGGFEQYF.

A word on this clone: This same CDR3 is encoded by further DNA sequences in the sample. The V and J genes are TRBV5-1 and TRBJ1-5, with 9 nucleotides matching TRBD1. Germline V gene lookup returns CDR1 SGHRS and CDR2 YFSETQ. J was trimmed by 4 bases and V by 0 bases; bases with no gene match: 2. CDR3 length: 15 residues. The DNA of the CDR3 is TGCGCCAGCAGCTTGGCCGGACAGGGGAATCAGCCCCAGCATTTT. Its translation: CASSLAGQGNQPQHF. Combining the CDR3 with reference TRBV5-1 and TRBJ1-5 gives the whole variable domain KAGVTQTPRYLIKTRGQQVTLSCSPISGHRSVSWYQQTPGQGLQFLFEYFSETQRNKGNFPGRFSGRQFSNSRSEMNVSTLELGDSALYLCASSLAGQGNQPQHFGDGTRLSIL.

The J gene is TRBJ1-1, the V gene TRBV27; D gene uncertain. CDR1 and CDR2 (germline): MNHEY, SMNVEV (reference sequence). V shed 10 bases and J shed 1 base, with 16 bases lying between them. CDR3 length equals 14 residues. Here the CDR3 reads CATYRASANTEAFF. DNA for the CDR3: TGTGCCACCTATCGAGCGTCGGCGAACACTGAAGCTTTCTTT.

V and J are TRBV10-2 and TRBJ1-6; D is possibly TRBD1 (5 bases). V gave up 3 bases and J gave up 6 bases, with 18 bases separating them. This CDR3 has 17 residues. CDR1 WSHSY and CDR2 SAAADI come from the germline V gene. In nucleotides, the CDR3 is TGCGCCAGCAGTGAATTAGGGGTACAGATGACTAATTCACCCCTCCACTTT. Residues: CASSELGVQMTNSPLHF.

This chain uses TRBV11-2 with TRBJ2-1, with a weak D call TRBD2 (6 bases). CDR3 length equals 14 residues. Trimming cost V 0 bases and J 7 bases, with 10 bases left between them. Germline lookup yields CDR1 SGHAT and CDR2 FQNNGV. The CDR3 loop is CASSLETSRNEQFF. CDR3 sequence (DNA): TGTGCCAGCAGCTTAGAGACTAGTAGGAATGAGCAGTTCTTC.

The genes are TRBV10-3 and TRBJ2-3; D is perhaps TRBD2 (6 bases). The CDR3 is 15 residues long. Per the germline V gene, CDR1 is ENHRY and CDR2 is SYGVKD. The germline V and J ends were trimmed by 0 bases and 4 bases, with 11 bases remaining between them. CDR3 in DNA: TGTGCCATCAGTGAGTCTGAGGGGAGGCCAGATACGCAGTATTTT. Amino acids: CAISESEGRPDTQYF.

Here the CDR3 reads CASSPGHQETQYF. The CDR3 DNA is TGTGCCAGCAGCCCGGGACACCAAGAGACCCAGTACTTC. The chain has TRBV27 and TRBJ2-5; perhaps D is TRBD1 or TRBD2 (5 bases each). The CDR3 is 13 residues long. Germline loops: CDR1 MNHEY, CDR2 SMNVEV (reference sequence). The V gene lost 6 bases and the J gene lost 0 bases, with 8 bases spanning the gap.

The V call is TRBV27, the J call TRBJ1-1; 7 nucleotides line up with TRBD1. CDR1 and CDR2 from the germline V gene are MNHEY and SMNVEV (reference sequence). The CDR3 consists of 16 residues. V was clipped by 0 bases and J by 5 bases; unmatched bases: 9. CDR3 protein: CASSLSGGPGGTEAFF. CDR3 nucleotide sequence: TGTGCCAGCAGTTTATCGGGGGGACCAGGGGGAACTGAAGCTTTCTTT.

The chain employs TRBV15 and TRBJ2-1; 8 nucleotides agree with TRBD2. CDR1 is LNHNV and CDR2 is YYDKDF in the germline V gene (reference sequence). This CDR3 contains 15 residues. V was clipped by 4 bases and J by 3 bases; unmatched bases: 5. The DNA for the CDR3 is TGTGCCACCAGCATTGGGAGCGGGGGCTACAATGAGCAGTTCTTC. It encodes CATSIGSGGYNEQFF. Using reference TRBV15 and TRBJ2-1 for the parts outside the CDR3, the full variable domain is DAMVIQNPRYQVTQFGKPVTLSCSQTLNHNVMYWYQQKSSQAPKLLFHYYDKDFNNEADTPDNFQSRRPNTSFCFLDIRSPGLGDTAMYLCATSIGSGGYNEQFFGPGTRLTVL.

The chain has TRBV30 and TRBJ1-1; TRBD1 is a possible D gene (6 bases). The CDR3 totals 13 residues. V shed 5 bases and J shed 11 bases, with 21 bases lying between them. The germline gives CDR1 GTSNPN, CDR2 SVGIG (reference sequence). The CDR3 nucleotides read TGTGCCTGGGGACCGGTTGGTGGGCAGGGGGCTTTCTTT. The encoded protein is CAWGPVGGQGAFF.

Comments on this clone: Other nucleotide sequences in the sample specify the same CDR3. As DNA, the CDR3 is TGTGCCAGCAGCTCAGGGTCTAGAGAGACCCAGTACTTC. It translates to CASSSGSRETQYF. The rearrangement links TRBV6-5 to TRBJ2-5; perhaps TRBD1 as D (5 bases). Looked up from germline, CDR1 is MNHEY and CDR2 is SVGAGI. CDR3 length equals 13 residues. Between the trimmed V and J ends, which lost 6 bases and 4 bases, there was a span of 12 bases.

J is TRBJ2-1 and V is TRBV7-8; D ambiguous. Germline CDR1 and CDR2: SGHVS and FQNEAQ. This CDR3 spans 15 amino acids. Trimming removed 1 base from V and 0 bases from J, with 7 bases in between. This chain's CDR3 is CASSLVASSYNEQFF. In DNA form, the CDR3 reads TGTGCCAGCAGCTTAGTCGCAAGCTCCTACAATGAGCAGTTCTTC.

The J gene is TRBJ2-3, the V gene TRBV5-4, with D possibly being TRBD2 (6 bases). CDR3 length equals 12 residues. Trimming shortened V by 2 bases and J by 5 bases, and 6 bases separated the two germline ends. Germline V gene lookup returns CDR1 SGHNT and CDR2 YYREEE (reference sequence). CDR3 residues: CASSFGGDTQYF. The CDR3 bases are TGTGCCAGCAGCTTCGGGGGAGATACGCAGTATTTT.

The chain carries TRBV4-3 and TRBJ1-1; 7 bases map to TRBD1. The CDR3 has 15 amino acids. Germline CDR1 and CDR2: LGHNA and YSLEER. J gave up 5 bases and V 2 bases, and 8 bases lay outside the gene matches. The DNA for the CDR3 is TGCGCCAGCAGCCAACCCAACAGGGGAAGGACTGAAGCTTTCTTT. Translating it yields CASSQPNRGRTEAFF.

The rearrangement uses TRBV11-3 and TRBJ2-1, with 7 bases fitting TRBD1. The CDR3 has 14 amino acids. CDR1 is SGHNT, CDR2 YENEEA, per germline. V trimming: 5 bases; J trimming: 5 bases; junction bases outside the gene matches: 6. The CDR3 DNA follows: TGTGCCAGCAGCCCGACAGGGATGGACAATGAGCAGTTCTTC. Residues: CASSPTGMDNEQFF.

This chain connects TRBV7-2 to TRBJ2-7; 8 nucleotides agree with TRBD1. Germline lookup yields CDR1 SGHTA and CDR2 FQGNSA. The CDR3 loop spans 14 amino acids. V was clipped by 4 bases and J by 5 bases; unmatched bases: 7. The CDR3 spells CASSSGQGGDEQYF. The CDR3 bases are TGTGCCAGCAGCTCCGGACAGGGAGGCGACGAGCAGTACTTC.

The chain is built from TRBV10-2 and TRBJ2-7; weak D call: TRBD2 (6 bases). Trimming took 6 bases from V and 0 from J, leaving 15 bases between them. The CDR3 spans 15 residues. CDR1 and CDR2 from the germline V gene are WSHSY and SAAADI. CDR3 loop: CASSVGGASSYEQYF. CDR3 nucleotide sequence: TGCGCCAGCAGCGTCGGAGGGGCGAGCTCCTACGAGCAGTACTTC.

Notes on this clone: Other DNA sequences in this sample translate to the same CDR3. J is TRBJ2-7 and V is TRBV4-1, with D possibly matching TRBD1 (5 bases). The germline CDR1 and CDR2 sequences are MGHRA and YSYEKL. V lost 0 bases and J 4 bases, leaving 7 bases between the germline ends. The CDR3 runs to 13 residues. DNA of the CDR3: TGCGCCAGCAGCCAAGATAGGGGATACGAGCAGTACTTC. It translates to CASSQDRGYEQYF.

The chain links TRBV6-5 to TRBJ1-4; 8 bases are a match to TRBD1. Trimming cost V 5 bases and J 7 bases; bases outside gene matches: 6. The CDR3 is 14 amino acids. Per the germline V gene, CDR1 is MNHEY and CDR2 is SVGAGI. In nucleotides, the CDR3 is TGTGCCAGCAGTCCCTCCGGGACAGGTGAAAAACTGTTTTTT. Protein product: CASSPSGTGEKLFF.

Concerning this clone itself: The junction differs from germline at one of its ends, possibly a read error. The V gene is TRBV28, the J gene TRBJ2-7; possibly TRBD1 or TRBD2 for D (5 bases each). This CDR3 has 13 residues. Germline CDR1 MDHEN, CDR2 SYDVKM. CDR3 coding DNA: TGCGGTGTAGAGGGGCAAAGCTCCTACGAGCAGTACTTC. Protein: CGVEGQSSYEQYF.

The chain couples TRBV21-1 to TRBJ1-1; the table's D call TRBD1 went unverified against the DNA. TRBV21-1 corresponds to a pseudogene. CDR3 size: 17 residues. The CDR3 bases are TGTGCCAGCACCTCCAGAAGGACAGGGGAGGCGAACACTGAAGCTTTCTTT. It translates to CASTSRRTGEANTEAFF.

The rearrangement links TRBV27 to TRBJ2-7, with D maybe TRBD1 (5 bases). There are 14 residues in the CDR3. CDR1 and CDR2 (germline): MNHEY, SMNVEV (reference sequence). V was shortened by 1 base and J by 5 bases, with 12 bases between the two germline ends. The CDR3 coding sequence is TGTGCCAGCAGTTTATATCCAGGGTCGGACGAGCAGTACTTC. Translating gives CASSLYPGSDEQYF.

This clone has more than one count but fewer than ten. In nucleotides, the CDR3 is TGTGCCTGGAGCGGGAGTGACAATGAGCAGTTCTTC. It encodes CAWSGSDNEQFF. The chain joins TRBV30 to TRBJ2-1; perhaps TRBD2 as D (6 bases). Germline V CDR1 and CDR2: GTSNPN, SVGIG (reference sequence). The V end was cut by 3 bases, the J end by 5 bases, with 8 bases between. The CDR3 spans 12 residues. Supplemented by reference TRBV30 and TRBJ2-1, the full variable domain reads SQTIHQWPATLVQPVGSPLSLECTVEGTSNPNLYWYRQAAGRGLQLLFYSVGIGQISSEVPQNLSASRPQDRQFILSSKKLLLSDSGFYLCAWSGSDNEQFFGPGTRLTVL.

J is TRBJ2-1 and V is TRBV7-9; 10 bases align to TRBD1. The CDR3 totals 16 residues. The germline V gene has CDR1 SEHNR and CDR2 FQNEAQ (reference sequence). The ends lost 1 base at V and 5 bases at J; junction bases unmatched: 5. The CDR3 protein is CASSLGGTGVHNEQFF. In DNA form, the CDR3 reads TGTGCCAGCAGCTTAGGAGGGACAGGGGTACACAATGAGCAGTTCTTC.